Listed here are 32 T cell receptor beta chains from one sample, sequenced in a study of CD8+CD57+ T cells in acquired aplastic anemia. The template used for profiling TCR beta VDJ and CDR3 was genomic DNA. Each CDR3 protein gets one entry after TCRdb re-called the reads with MiXCR. The data show some 200,000 distinct CDR3 sequences, roughly half seen once. For sequencing, patients were chosen who had shown expansion of CD8+CD57+ cells by flow cytometry. What was sequenced was sorted CD4+, CD8+, or CD8+CD57+ T cells (not recorded which) from PBMCs. All receptors come from a human donor with aplastic anemia.

For this clonotype: The junction differs from germline at one of its ends, possibly a read error. The chain couples TRBV24-1 to TRBJ2-7, with D unresolved. The germline gives CDR1 KGHDR, CDR2 SFDVKD. This CDR3 has 13 amino acids. The CDR3 DNA follows: TGTGCCACCAGTGATTTAAACTCCCACGAGCAGTACTTC. It codes for CATSDLNSHEQYF.

There are many counts of this clonotype. Here the CDR3 reads CASSLAGVGETQYF. The CDR3 nucleotides are TGCGCCAGCAGCTTGGCTGGCGTCGGGGAGACCCAGTACTTC. This sequence joins TRBV5-1 and TRBJ2-5, with no clear D. The CDR3 has 14 residues. The germline V and J ends were trimmed by 0 bases and 5 bases, with 11 bases remaining between them. Germline V CDR1 and CDR2: SGHRS, YFSETQ.

The chain is built from TRBV10-3 and TRBJ1-5; D is unresolved. Trimming pared 3 bases from V and 3 bases from J, leaving 18 bases between. The CDR3 contains 17 residues. Per the germline V gene, CDR1 is ENHRY and CDR2 is SYGVKD. For the CDR3, the DNA is TGTGCCATCAGTGACATCGTGGCAGCCGCCCCCAATCAGCCCCAGCATTTT. Amino acids: CAISDIVAAAPNQPQHF.

This clonotype occurred once. V and J are TRBV2 and TRBJ2-4, with D maybe TRBD2 (6 bases). V dropped 2 bases and J dropped 7 bases, with 12 bases sitting between them. Germline CDR1 SNHLY, CDR2 FYNNEI. The CDR3 runs 14 residues. CDR3 sequence (DNA): TGTGCCAGCAGTGAAACACGGGGGTACAACATTCAGTACTTC. Protein sequence: CASSETRGYNIQYF. Based on the CDR3 plus reference TRBV2 and TRBJ2-4, the full variable domain is EPEVTQTPSHQVTQMGQEVILRCVPISNHLYFYWYRQILGQKVEFLVSFYNNEISEKSEIFDDQFSVERPDGSNFTLKIRSTKLEDSAMYFCASSETRGYNIQYFGAGTRLSVL.

The chain is built from TRBV29-1 and TRBJ1-5, with D uncertain. Trimming pared 1 base from V and 5 bases from J, leaving 9 bases between. The CDR3 totals 13 residues. CDR1 and CDR2 (germline): SQVTM, ANQGSEA. CDR3 sequence reads: CSVEVGADQPQHF. The CDR3 DNA sequence: TGCAGCGTTGAAGTTGGAGCAGATCAGCCCCAGCATTTT.

This chain uses TRBV9 with TRBJ2-7, with 8 nucleotides matching TRBD2. J was trimmed by 5 bases and V by 0 bases; bases with no gene match: 7. CDR1 and CDR2 from the germline V gene are SGDLS and YYNGEE. There are 15 residues in the CDR3. The chain's CDR3 is CASSVGGGGKNEQYF. CDR3 in DNA: TGTGCCAGCAGCGTAGGAGGCGGGGGGAAAAACGAGCAGTACTTC.

The chain uses TRBV19 and TRBJ1-5; tentative D call: TRBD1 (5 bases). CDR3 length: 14 residues. Trimming shortened V by 8 bases and J by 5 bases, and 16 bases separated the two germline ends. Per the germline V gene, CDR1 is LNHDA and CDR2 is SQIVND (reference sequence). The CDR3 nucleotides read TGTGCCAGTGGGGCCGACGATGGGTATCAGCCCCAGCATTTT. The encoded protein is CASGADDGYQPQHF.

The V gene is TRBV3-1, the J gene TRBJ1-1; D not resolved. Trimming left V 4 bases short and J 3 bases short, with 12 bases between. The CDR3 is 14 amino acids. In germline, CDR1 is LGHDT, CDR2 YNNKEL (reference sequence). This chain's CDR3 is CASSPVGEDTEAFF. In nucleotides, the CDR3 is TGTGCCAGCAGCCCAGTAGGAGAGGACACTGAAGCTTTCTTT.

The chain uses TRBV6-1 and TRBJ1-6; TRBD1 is a possible D gene (6 bases). From germline, CDR1 is MNHNS and CDR2 SASEGT. The length of the CDR3 is 15 residues. The V end was cut by 7 bases, the J end by 3 bases, with 13 bases between. In DNA form, the CDR3 reads TGTGCCAGCACCGGGACATGGGACTATAATTCACCCCTCCACTTT. Amino acid sequence: CASTGTWDYNSPLHF.

The V gene is TRBV20-1, the J gene TRBJ2-3; 15 bases agree with TRBD2. The J segment lost 7 bases and the V segment lost 0 bases, leaving 8 bases of the junction unmatched. Germline V gives CDR1 DFQATT, CDR2 SNEGSKA (reference sequence). This CDR3 region has 17 residues. CDR3 loop: CSARDDGTSGGPNTQYF. The CDR3 coding sequence is TGCAGTGCTAGAGATGATGGGACTAGCGGGGGGCCAAATACGCAGTATTTT.

This clonotype was detected only a few times. The chain employs TRBV2 and TRBJ1-5, with 9 bases aligning to TRBD1. Losses at the gene ends were 8 bases for V and 3 bases for J; bases not matched to a gene: 17. The CDR3 contains 18 residues. In germline, CDR1 is SNHLY, CDR2 FYNNEI. The CDR3 is CASSPGPGQGSLNQPQHF. The DNA of the CDR3 is TGTGCCAGCTCACCCGGGCCGGGACAGGGTTCACTCAATCAGCCCCAGCATTTT.

V is TRBV9 and J is TRBJ2-3; no clear D. The ends were cut back, 1 base at V and 0 bases at J, with 12 bases in the middle. The CDR3 spans 16 residues. Germline V gives CDR1 SGDLS, CDR2 YYNGEE. CDR3 residues: CASSVPSGSSTDTQYF. CDR3 DNA sequence: TGTGCCAGCAGCGTACCCTCGGGCAGTAGCACAGATACGCAGTATTTT.

Many counts were recorded for this clonotype. The chain uses TRBV15 and TRBJ1-2; the D is unclear. V was clipped by 3 bases and J by 0 bases, with 17 bases between them. The CDR3 has 17 residues. Germline CDR1 LNHNV, CDR2 YYDKDF (reference sequence). The CDR3 DNA sequence: TGTGCCACCAGCAGCTTCACCCCCCGGGGAACTAACTATGGCTACACCTTC. Translated, it gives CATSSFTPRGTNYGYTF.

The rearrangement links TRBV2 to TRBJ2-6; D is undetermined. V gave up 7 bases and J gave up 2 bases, with 15 bases separating them. Looked up from germline, CDR1 is SNHLY and CDR2 is FYNNEI. CDR3 size: 16 residues. The chain's CDR3 is CASKIDPTAGANVLTF. CDR3 DNA sequence: TGTGCCAGCAAGATAGACCCGACTGCTGGGGCCAACGTCCTGACTTTC.

A remark on this clonotype: A read error may be the cause here, since a much bigger clone is one base away. The chain couples TRBV12-3 or TRBV12-4 to TRBJ2-1; D ambiguous. Trimming pared 6 bases from V and 15 bases from J, leaving 15 bases between. The CDR3 extends over 11 amino acids. CDR3 nucleotide sequence: TGTGCCAGCAGCAGCGAAGTCGTGCGGTTCTTC. As protein: CASSSEVVRFF.

The sample holds many counts of this clonotype. This rearrangement joins TRBV20-1 to TRBJ2-5, with D hard to call. This CDR3 has 10 amino acids. Germline V gene lookup returns CDR1 DFQATT and CDR2 SNEGSKA (reference sequence). V dropped 3 bases and J dropped 5 bases, with 4 bases sitting between them. CDR3 sequence reads: CSARRETQYF. The CDR3 region has the DNA TGCAGTGCTAGGAGGGAGACCCAGTACTTC.

This clonotype was seen at least ten times. This chain joins TRBV12-5 and TRBJ2-1; D unresolved. The germline V gene has CDR1 LGHNT and CDR2 FRNRAP. Trimming removed 5 bases at V and 8 bases at J, with 10 bases between. The CDR3 is 12 amino acids. The CDR3: CASGLLRYEQFF. In DNA, the CDR3 is TGTGCTAGTGGTCTGTTGCGGTATGAGCAGTTCTTC.

This clonotype was counted a single time. The rearrangement uses TRBV29-1 and TRBJ1-1, with D hard to call. Germline V gene data show CDR1 as SQVTM and CDR2 as ANQGSEA. Trimming stripped 6 bases from V and 7 bases from J, with 18 bases between. The CDR3 length is 13 residues. The CDR3 here is CSVQRPPRGEAFF. The CDR3, as DNA: TGCAGCGTCCAGAGACCCCCACGGGGTGAAGCTTTCTTT.

This clonotype was detected ten times or more. The chain couples TRBV29-1 to TRBJ2-7, with D unresolved. Trimming stripped 0 bases from V and 6 bases from J, with 6 bases between. Germline lookup yields CDR1 SQVTM and CDR2 ANQGSEA. This CDR3 spans 11 amino acids. Written as DNA, the CDR3 is TGCAGCGTTGAAGACTCGGGCGAGCAGTACGTC. Its protein is CSVEDSGEQYV.

This clonotype has only a few counts. V and J are TRBV4-1 and TRBJ2-7, with D unresolved. Trimming pared 0 bases from V and 4 bases from J, leaving 4 bases between. The CDR3 is made up of 12 amino acids. Germline CDR1 reads MGHRA; CDR2 reads YSYEKL. The CDR3, as DNA: TGCGCCAGCAGCCAAGATGAGTACGAGCAGTACTTC. Protein: CASSQDEYEQYF.

Concerning this clonotype itself: This may be a read error, as it is one base from a much larger clone. V and J are TRBV12-3 or TRBV12-4 and TRBJ1-5; perhaps TRBD1 as D (6 bases). Trimming left V 5 bases short and J 7 bases short, with 18 bases between. The CDR3 contains 15 residues. CDR3 nucleotide sequence: TGTGCCAGCAGTCCAGGGGAGTGGGGTGAACAGCCCCAGCATTTT. Translation: CASSPGEWGEQPQHF.

V is TRBV15 and J is TRBJ2-1; either TRBD1 or TRBD2 may fit D (5 bases each). The CDR3 covers 14 residues. Germline-derived CDR1 and CDR2 are LNHNV and YYDKDF (reference sequence). Trimming took off 1 base at V and 6 bases at J, with 10 bases between the two ends. CDR3 nucleotides: TGTGCCACCAGCAGAGGCCTGGGGGTCAATGAGCAGTTCTTC. Translating it yields CATSRGLGVNEQFF.

Worth noting for this clonotype: It may be a read error: a sequence one base away is much more abundant. This rearrangement joins TRBV19 to TRBJ2-4; D is tentatively TRBD1 or TRBD2 (5 bases each). CDR1 and CDR2 from the germline V gene are LNHDA and SQIVND (reference sequence). CDR3 size: 15 residues. CDR3 loop: CASSSLPGTKNNQYF. The CDR3 DNA is TGTGCCAGTAGTTCGCTTCCCGGGACCAAAAACAATCAGTACTTC.

The chain is built from TRBV2 and TRBJ2-7; the D is unclear. Trimming pared 7 bases from V and 2 bases from J, leaving 18 bases between. There are 15 residues in the CDR3. Germline V CDR1 and CDR2: SNHLY, FYNNEI. The CDR3 loop is CASKMIASFAYEQYF. For the CDR3, the DNA is TGTGCCAGCAAAATGATAGCTTCCTTCGCCTACGAGCAGTACTTC.

This clonotype was seen at least ten times. The rearrangement uses TRBV19 and TRBJ2-3, with D hard to call. This CDR3 spans 13 amino acids. Germline V gene lookup returns CDR1 LNHDA and CDR2 SQIVND (reference sequence). The V end was cut by 2 bases, the J end by 4 bases, with 7 bases between. The CDR3, as DNA: TGTGCCAGTAGTATATCCAGGTCAGATACGCAGTATTTT. It encodes CASSISRSDTQYF. The complete variable domain, with remaining parts taken from reference TRBV19 and TRBJ2-3, reads DGGITQSPKYLFRKEGQNVTLSCEQNLNHDAMYWYRQDPGQGLRLIYYSQIVNDFQKGDIAEGYSVSREKKESFPLTVTSAQKNPTAFYLCASSISRSDTQYFGPGTRLTVL.

As for this clonotype: At one boundary the junction diverges from the germline segment, which might be a read error. The chain joins TRBV20-1 to TRBJ2-1; 8 bases match TRBD2. CDR1 is DFQATT and CDR2 is SNEGSKA in the germline V gene (reference sequence). The CDR3 has 16 residues. The CDR3 loop reads CGASKFERETYNEQFF. The CDR3 DNA sequence: TGCGGTGCTAGTAAGTTTGAGCGGGAGACGTACAATGAGCAGTTCTTC.

V usage is TRBV7-2 and J usage is TRBJ2-5, with TRBD2 identical over 10 bases. The V gene's germline CDR1 is SGHTA and CDR2 FQGNSA. The CDR3 has 12 residues. The V gene end was trimmed by 6 bases and the J gene end by 5 bases; junction bases not matched to a gene: 0. Here the CDR3 DNA reads TGTGCCAGCAGGACTAGCGGGGAGACCCAGTACTTC. Its protein product is CASRTSGETQYF.

The CDR3 DNA reads TGTGCCAGCAGTGTCGGCGAGGGGAGCTCCTACGAGCAGTACGTC. Its translation: CASSVGEGSSYEQYV. This rearrangement joins TRBV6-1 to TRBJ2-7; D may correspond to TRBD1 or TRBD2 (5 bases each). Germline CDR1 reads MNHNS; CDR2 reads SASEGT. The CDR3 length is 15 residues. The V gene lost 4 bases and the J gene lost 0 bases, with 13 bases spanning the gap.

The chain employs TRBV7-2 and TRBJ2-7; TRBD2 might be the D (5 bases). Germline CDR1 and CDR2: SGHTA and FQGNSA. Deletions cut 5 bases from V and 3 bases from J, with 11 bases between. The CDR3 totals 13 residues. The CDR3 loop is CASSVGRDYEQYF. The CDR3, as DNA: TGTGCCAGCAGCGTAGGTCGGGACTACGAGCAGTACTTC.

CDR3 nucleotide sequence: TGCAGCGTTGGGACTAATGAAAAACTGTTTTTT. Translation: CSVGTNEKLFF. V gene TRBV29-1 combines with J gene TRBJ1-4; D remains ambiguous. Between the trimmed V and J ends, which lost 4 bases and 2 bases, there was a span of 2 bases. This CDR3 has 11 amino acids. The germline CDR1 and CDR2 sequences are SQVTM and ANQGSEA.

The chain uses TRBV10-3 and TRBJ1-1, with no clear D. CDR1 is ENHRY and CDR2 is SYGVKD in the germline V gene. V gave up 4 bases and J gave up 1 base, with 7 bases separating them. The CDR3 totals 13 residues. The CDR3: CAISAIENTEAFF. The DNA of the CDR3 is TGTGCCATCAGTGCCATAGAGAACACTGAAGCTTTCTTT.

The chain has TRBV10-3 and TRBJ2-7, with TRBD1 as a possible D gene (5 bases). The CDR3 runs to 15 residues. Germline V gene lookup returns CDR1 ENHRY and CDR2 SYGVKD. The V and J ends lost 3 bases and 2 bases respectively, with 14 bases between them. The CDR3 loop reads CAISEMVQGAYEQYF. Written as DNA, the CDR3 is TGTGCCATCAGTGAAATGGTTCAAGGGGCCTACGAGCAGTACTTC.